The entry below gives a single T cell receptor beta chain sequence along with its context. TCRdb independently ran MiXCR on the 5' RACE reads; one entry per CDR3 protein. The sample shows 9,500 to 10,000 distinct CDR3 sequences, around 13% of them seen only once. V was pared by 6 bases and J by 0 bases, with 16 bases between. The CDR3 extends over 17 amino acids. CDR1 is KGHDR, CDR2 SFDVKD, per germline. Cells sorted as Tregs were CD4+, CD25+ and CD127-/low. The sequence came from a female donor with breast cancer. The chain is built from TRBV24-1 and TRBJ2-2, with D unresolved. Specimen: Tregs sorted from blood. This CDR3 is CATSYPGSPANTGELFF. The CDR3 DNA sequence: TGTGCCACCAGTTACCCTGGATCACCTGCGAACACCGGGGAGCTGTTTTTT.